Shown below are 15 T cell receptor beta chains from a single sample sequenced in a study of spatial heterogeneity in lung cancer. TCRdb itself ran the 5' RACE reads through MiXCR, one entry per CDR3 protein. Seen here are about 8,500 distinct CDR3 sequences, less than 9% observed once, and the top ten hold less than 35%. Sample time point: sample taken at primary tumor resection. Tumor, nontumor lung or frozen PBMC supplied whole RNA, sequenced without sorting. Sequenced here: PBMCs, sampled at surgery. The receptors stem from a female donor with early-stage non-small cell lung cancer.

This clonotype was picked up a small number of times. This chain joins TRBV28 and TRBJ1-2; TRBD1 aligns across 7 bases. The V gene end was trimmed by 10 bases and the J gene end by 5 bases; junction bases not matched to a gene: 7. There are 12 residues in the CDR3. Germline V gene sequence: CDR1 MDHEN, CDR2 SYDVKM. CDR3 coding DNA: TGTGCCATCTTATCGGGACAGTATGGCTACACCTTC. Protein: CAILSGQYGYTF.

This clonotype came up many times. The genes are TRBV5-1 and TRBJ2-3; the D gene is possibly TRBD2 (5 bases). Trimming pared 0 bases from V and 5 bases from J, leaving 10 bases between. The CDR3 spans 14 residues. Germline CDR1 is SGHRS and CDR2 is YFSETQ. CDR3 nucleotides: TGCGCCAGCAGCTTGGGGCTAGCTGAAGATACGCAGTATTTT. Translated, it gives CASSLGLAEDTQYF. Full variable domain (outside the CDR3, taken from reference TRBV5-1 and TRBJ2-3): KAGVTQTPRYLIKTRGQQVTLSCSPISGHRSVSWYQQTPGQGLQFLFEYFSETQRNKGNFPGRFSGRQFSNSRSEMNVSTLELGDSALYLCASSLGLAEDTQYFGPGTRLTVL.

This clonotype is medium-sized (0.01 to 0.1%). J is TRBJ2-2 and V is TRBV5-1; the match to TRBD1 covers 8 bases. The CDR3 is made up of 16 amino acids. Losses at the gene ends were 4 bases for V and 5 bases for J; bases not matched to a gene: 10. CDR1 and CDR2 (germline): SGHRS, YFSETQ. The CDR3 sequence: CASSNQGQGWTGELFF. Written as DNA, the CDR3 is TGCGCCAGCAGCAACCAAGGACAGGGATGGACCGGGGAGCTGTTTTTT.

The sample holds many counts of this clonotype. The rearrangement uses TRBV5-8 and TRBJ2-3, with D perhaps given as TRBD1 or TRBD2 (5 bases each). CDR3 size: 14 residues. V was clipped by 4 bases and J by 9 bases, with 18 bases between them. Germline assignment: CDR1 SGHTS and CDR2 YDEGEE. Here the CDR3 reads CASSEGIPRVTQYF. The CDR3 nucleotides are TGTGCCAGCAGCGAGGGGATTCCCCGTGTAACGCAGTATTTT.

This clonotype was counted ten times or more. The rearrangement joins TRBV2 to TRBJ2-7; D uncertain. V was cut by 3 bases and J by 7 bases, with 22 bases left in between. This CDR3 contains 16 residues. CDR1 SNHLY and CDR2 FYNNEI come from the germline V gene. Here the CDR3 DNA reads TGTGCCAGCAGTGATCCAAAACGGTCGGTGATTCAAGAGCAGTACTTC. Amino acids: CASSDPKRSVIQEQYF.

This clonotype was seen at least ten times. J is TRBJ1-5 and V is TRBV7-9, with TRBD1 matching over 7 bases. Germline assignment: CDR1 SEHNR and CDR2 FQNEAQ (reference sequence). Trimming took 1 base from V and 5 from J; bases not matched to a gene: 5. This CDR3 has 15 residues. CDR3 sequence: CASSLGDSAYQPQHF. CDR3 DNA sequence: TGTGCCAGCAGCTTAGGGGACAGTGCCTATCAGCCCCAGCATTTT.

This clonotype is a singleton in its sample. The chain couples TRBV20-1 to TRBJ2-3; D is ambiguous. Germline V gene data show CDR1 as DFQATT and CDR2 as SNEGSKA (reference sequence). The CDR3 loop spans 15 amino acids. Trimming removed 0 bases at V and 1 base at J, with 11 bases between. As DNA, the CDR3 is TGCAGTGCTAGAGATGGGCGAGAGGGCACAGATACGCAGTATTTT. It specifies CSARDGREGTDTQYF.

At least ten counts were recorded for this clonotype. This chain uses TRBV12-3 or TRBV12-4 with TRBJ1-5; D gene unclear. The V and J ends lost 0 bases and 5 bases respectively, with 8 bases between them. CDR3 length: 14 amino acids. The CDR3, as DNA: TGTGCCAGCAGTTTAGCGGACCGAGATCAGCCCCAGCATTTT. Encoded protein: CASSLADRDQPQHF.

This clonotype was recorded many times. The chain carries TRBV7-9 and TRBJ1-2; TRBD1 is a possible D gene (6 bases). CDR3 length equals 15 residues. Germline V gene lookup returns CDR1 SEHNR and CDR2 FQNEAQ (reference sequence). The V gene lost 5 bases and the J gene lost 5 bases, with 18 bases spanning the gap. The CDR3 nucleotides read TGTGCCAGCAGCACACAGGGAAGGAGCGCTTATGGCTACACCTTC. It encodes CASSTQGRSAYGYTF.

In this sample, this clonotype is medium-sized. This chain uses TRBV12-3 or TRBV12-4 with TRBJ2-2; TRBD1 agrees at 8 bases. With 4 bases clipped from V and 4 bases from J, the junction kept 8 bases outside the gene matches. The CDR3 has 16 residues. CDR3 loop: CASSSPRDRITGELFF. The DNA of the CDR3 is TGTGCCAGCAGTTCGCCCCGGGACAGGATCACCGGGGAGCTGTTTTTT.

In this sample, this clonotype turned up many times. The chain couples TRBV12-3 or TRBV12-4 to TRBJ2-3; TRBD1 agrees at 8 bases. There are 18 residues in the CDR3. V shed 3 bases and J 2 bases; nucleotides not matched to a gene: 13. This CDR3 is CASSFSRAGGLLTDTQYF. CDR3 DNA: TGTGCCAGCAGTTTCTCCCGGGCAGGGGGCCTACTCACAGATACGCAGTATTTT.

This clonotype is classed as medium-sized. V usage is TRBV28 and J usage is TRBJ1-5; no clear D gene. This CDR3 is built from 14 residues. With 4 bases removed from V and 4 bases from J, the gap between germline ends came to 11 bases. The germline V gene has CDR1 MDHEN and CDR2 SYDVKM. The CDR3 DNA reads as TGTGCCAGCAGTTATGGCTCCGGGAATCAGCCCCAGCATTTT. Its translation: CASSYGSGNQPQHF.

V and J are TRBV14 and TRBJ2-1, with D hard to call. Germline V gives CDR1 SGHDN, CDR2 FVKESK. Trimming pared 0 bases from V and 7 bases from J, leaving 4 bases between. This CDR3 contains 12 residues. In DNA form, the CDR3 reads TGTGCCAGCAGCCAAGAGAAAAATGAGCAGTTCTTC. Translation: CASSQEKNEQFF.

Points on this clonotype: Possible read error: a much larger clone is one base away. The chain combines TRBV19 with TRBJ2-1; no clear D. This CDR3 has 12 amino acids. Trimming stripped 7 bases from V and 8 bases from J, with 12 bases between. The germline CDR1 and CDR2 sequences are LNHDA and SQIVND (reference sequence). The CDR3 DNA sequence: TGTGCCAGTAATATCAATGGGTATGAGCAGTTCTTC. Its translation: CASNINGYEQFF.

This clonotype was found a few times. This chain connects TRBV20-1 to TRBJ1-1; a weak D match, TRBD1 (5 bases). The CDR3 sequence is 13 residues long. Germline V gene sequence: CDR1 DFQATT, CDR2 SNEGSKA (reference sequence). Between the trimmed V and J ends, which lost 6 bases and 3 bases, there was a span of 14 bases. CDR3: CSAAPQVDTEAFF. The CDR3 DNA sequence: TGCAGTGCCGCCCCACAGGTCGACACTGAAGCTTTCTTT.